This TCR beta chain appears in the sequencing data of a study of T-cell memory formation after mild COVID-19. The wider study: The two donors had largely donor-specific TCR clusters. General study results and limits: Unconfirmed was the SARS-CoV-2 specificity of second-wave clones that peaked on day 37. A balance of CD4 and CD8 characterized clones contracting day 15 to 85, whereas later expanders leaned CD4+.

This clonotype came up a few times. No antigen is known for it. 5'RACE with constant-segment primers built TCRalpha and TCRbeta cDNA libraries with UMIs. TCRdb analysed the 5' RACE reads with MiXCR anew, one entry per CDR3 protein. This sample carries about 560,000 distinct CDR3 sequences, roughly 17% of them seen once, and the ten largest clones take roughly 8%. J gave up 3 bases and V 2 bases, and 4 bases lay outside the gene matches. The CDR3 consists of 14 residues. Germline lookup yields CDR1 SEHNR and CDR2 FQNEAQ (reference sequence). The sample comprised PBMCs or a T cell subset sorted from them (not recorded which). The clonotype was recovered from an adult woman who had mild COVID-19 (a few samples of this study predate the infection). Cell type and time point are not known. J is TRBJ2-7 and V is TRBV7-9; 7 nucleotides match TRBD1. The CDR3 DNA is TGTGCCAGCAGCTTACGAGGACAGGACTACGAGCAGTACTTC. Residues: CASSLRGQDYEQYF.